The 24 T cell receptor beta chains below come from one sample, sequenced in a study of blood T cell repertoires in COVID-19. TCRdb's copy holds only in-frame clones and misses some; the assay was immunoSEQ multiplex PCR. The table records around 250,000 clones, roughly 85% of them present only once. The sequenced material came from peripheral blood. Every receptor here comes from a young woman with acute or convalescent COVID-19.

This clone occurred once. The CDR3, as DNA: TGTGCCAGCAGTAACAGGACGGAGAATGAAGCTTTCTTT. This sequence encodes CASSNRTENEAFF. The chain carries TRBV6-5 and TRBJ1-1; perhaps TRBD1 as D (5 bases). V was cut by 5 bases and J by 7 bases, with 14 bases left in between. This CDR3 contains 13 residues. Per germline, CDR1 MNHEY and CDR2 SVGAGI.

This rearrangement joins TRBV27 to TRBJ2-7, with 13 positions matching TRBD2. Germline CDR1 reads MNHEY; CDR2 reads SMNVEV (reference sequence). The ends lost 2 bases at V and 3 bases at J; junction bases unmatched: 7. The CDR3 is 17 amino acids. For the CDR3, the DNA is TGTGCCAGCAGTTTACCAGGGACTAGCGGGACCCTCTACGAGCAGTACTTC. Translating gives CASSLPGTSGTLYEQYF.

The chain recombines TRBV28 with TRBJ1-2, with D possibly TRBD1 on 5 matching bases. The CDR3 covers 14 residues. CDR1 is MDHEN and CDR2 is SYDVKM in the germline V gene. Trimming shortened V by 5 bases and J by 2 bases, and 12 bases separated the two germline ends. The CDR3 is CASSPLAGNYGYTF. CDR3 DNA: TGTGCCAGCAGTCCCCTGGCAGGGAACTATGGCTACACCTTC.

Only one count was recorded for this clone. This chain uses TRBV7-9 with TRBJ2-2, with 7 bases that match TRBD1. The length of the CDR3 is 15 residues. Germline loops: CDR1 SEHNR, CDR2 FQNEAQ (reference sequence). V shed 3 bases, J shed 2 bases, and the junction held 3 bases outside the gene matches. CDR3 residues: CASSFRQGNTGELFF. For the CDR3, the DNA is TGTGCCAGCAGCTTTCGACAGGGCAACACCGGGGAGCTGTTTTTT.

On this clone: Different DNA sequences within this sample yield the same CDR3. This chain links TRBV5-1 with TRBJ2-7; 7 nucleotides agree with TRBD2. Germline V lookup: CDR1 SGHRS, CDR2 YFSETQ. The trim removed 2 bases at V and 2 bases at J, leaving 1 base unmatched. CDR3 length equals 13 residues. For the CDR3, the DNA is TGCGCCAGCAGCTTAGCGGGGACCTACGAGCAGTACTTC. It specifies CASSLAGTYEQYF. Drawing the rest from reference TRBV5-1 and TRBJ2-7, the complete variable domain is KAGVTQTPRYLIKTRGQQVTLSCSPISGHRSVSWYQQTPGQGLQFLFEYFSETQRNKGNFPGRFSGRQFSNSRSEMNVSTLELGDSALYLCASSLAGTYEQYFGPGTRLTVT.

The chain has TRBV3-1 (or the pseudogene TRBV3-2) and TRBJ2-3, with 7 bases aligning to TRBD2. The CDR3 covers 16 residues. V lost 1 base and J lost 3; bases outside the gene matches: 7. Germline CDR1 is LGHDT and CDR2 is YNNKEL (reference sequence). The CDR3 region has the DNA TGTGCCAGCAGCCAAGTAGGCGGGAGTGGTACAGATACGCAGTATTTT. Protein: CASSQVGGSGTDTQYF.

The chain links TRBV6-5 to TRBJ2-7; 9 bases are shared with TRBD2. The junction had 7 bases not matched to a gene; V was cut back by 6 bases and J by 1 base. The germline gives CDR1 MNHEY, CDR2 SVGAGI. The CDR3 covers 15 residues. The CDR3 region has the DNA TGTGCCAGCAGGCCACCTAGCGGGACTTCCTACGAGCAGTACTTC. Its protein is CASRPPSGTSYEQYF.

CDR3 nucleotides: TGTGCCACCAGTGATCCGAACAGGGGTTACGAGCAGTACTTC. The encoded protein is CATSDPNRGYEQYF. The gene calls are TRBV24-1 and TRBJ2-7, with 7 positions matching TRBD1. With V trimmed by 3 bases and J by 4 bases, 5 bases remained unmatched. CDR1 is KGHDR and CDR2 is SFDVKD in the germline V gene. The CDR3 extends over 14 amino acids.

This chain uses TRBV3-1 (or the pseudogene TRBV3-2) with TRBJ2-1; TRBD2 might be the D (6 bases). The germline V and J ends were trimmed by 4 bases and 0 bases, with 13 bases remaining between them. CDR1 is LGHDT, CDR2 YNNKEL, per germline (reference sequence). The CDR3 totals 16 residues. CDR3 sequence: CASSRDFLSSYNEQFF. The CDR3 nucleotides read TGTGCCAGCAGCCGGGACTTCTTAAGCTCCTACAATGAGCAGTTCTTC.

The chain has TRBV5-1 and TRBJ1-2; D is uncertain. The germline V and J ends were trimmed by 0 bases and 0 bases, with 18 bases remaining between them. CDR1 and CDR2 (germline): SGHRS, YFSETQ. This CDR3 is 18 amino acids long. The CDR3 nucleotides read TGCGCCAGCAGCTTGGACTCTTCTAATGTCGGGGCTAACTATGGCTACACCTTC. Residues: CASSLDSSNVGANYGYTF.

V usage is TRBV14 and J usage is TRBJ2-3; D is possibly TRBD2 (6 bases). Germline V lookup: CDR1 SGHDN, CDR2 FVKESK. Trimming took 0 bases from V and 2 from J, leaving 15 bases between them. This CDR3 region has 17 residues. CDR3 coding DNA: TGTGCCAGCAGCCAAGATTATCGGGAGTCATTCACAGATACGCAGTATTTT. It codes for CASSQDYRESFTDTQYF.

This clone came up a few times. In DNA, the CDR3 is TGTGCCAGTAGTATTGAAGGGAGCTCCTACGAGCAGTACTTC. Protein product: CASSIEGSSYEQYF. This chain uses TRBV19 with TRBJ2-7; maybe TRBD2 (5 bases). The CDR3 is 14 residues long. CDR1 and CDR2 from the germline V gene are LNHDA and SQIVND (reference sequence). V lost 3 bases, J lost 0 bases, and 9 bases lay in between.

The V gene is TRBV30, the J gene TRBJ1-1, with 9 bases that match TRBD1. The CDR3 has 13 residues. The V gene end was trimmed by 0 bases and the J gene end by 7 bases; junction bases not matched to a gene: 3. Germline V gene data show CDR1 as GTSNPN and CDR2 as SVGIG (reference sequence). The CDR3 is CAWSVGQGFEAFF. Here the CDR3 DNA reads TGTGCCTGGAGTGTGGGACAGGGCTTTGAAGCTTTCTTT.

This clone has a handful of counts. The rearrangement joins TRBV5-4 to TRBJ2-3; 8 bases align to TRBD2. J gave up 5 bases and V 1 base, and 3 bases lay outside the gene matches. This CDR3 has 14 residues. From germline, CDR1 is SGHNT and CDR2 YYREEE (reference sequence). CDR3 protein: CASSLKSGGDTQYF. The CDR3 DNA follows: TGTGCCAGCAGCTTGAAAAGCGGGGGAGATACGCAGTATTTT.

The V call is TRBV10-3, the J call TRBJ1-1, with 7 bases matching TRBD1. J was trimmed by 0 bases and V by 5 bases; bases with no gene match: 9. The germline V gene encodes CDR1 ENHRY and CDR2 SYGVKD. The CDR3 has 16 amino acids. CDR3: CAISQTGDTMNTEAFF. The CDR3 DNA reads as TGTGCCATCAGTCAAACAGGGGATACCATGAACACTGAAGCTTTCTTT.

V is TRBV7-8 and J is TRBJ1-4; perhaps TRBD1 as D (5 bases). The CDR3 has 14 residues. Per germline, CDR1 SGHVS and CDR2 FQNEAQ. V lost 6 bases and J 7 bases, leaving 15 bases between the germline ends. Written as DNA, the CDR3 is TGTGCCAGCAGTCGAGGGAGGGGAGGTGAAAAACTGTTTTTT. Its translation is CASSRGRGGEKLFF. The whole variable domain, filled in from reference TRBV7-8 and TRBJ1-4, reads GAGVSQSPRYKVAKRGQDVALRCDPISGHVSLFWYQQALGQGPEFLTYFQNEAQLDKSGLPSDRFFAERPEGSVSTLKIQRTQQEDSAVYLCASSRGRGGEKLFFGSGTQLSVL.

This clone was counted only a few times. The chain employs TRBV28 and TRBJ1-5; 9 positions agree with TRBD1. Per germline, CDR1 MDHEN and CDR2 SYDVKM. The CDR3 has 14 residues. V trimming: 7 bases; J trimming: 6 bases; junction bases outside the gene matches: 7. CDR3 in DNA: TGTGCCAGCAAGGGGGACAGGGTGGTTCAGCCCCAGCATTTT. Its translation is CASKGDRVVQPQHF.

The table lists this clone with a count of one. J is TRBJ2-3 and V is TRBV7-2; maybe TRBD2 (6 bases). V was clipped by 5 bases and J by 1 base, with 10 bases between them. Germline V gene data show CDR1 as SGHTA and CDR2 as FQGNSA. The CDR3 is 14 residues long. CDR3 residues: CASSEGGGTDTQYF. DNA of the CDR3: TGTGCCAGCAGCGAAGGAGGGGGCACAGATACGCAGTATTTT.

The chain's CDR3 is CASSLASGTNIQYF. The CDR3 coding sequence is TGTGCCAGCAGTTTGGCTAGCGGGACGAACATTCAGTACTTC. The chain uses TRBV27 and TRBJ2-4; 9 nucleotides line up with TRBD2. The CDR3 runs to 14 residues. Germline lookup yields CDR1 MNHEY and CDR2 SMNVEV (reference sequence). The trim removed 3 bases at V and 7 bases at J, leaving 4 bases unmatched.

Only a few counts were recorded for this clone. The chain is built from TRBV6-2 or TRBV6-3 and TRBJ2-2, with 7 bases aligning to TRBD2. Trimming removed 4 bases from V and 2 bases from J; junction bases left unmatched: 4. The CDR3 is 15 amino acids. CDR1 MNHEY and CDR2 SVGEGT come from the germline V gene. DNA of the CDR3: TGTGCCAGCAGTTCCGGGACTAAAAACACCGGGGAGCTGTTTTTT. It codes for CASSSGTKNTGELFF.

This clone showed up just once. The chain recombines TRBV5-6 with TRBJ1-4; no definite D call. Germline lookup yields CDR1 SGHDT and CDR2 YYEEEE. Trimming cost V 4 bases and J 3 bases, with 13 bases left between them. The CDR3 runs to 15 residues. CDR3 in amino acids: CASSPLGDANEKLFF. CDR3 bases: TGTGCCAGCAGCCCCCTCGGGGATGCTAATGAAAAACTGTTTTTT.

The V and J genes are TRBV29-1 and TRBJ2-7; D is possibly TRBD1 (6 bases). Trimming took off 7 bases at V and 0 bases at J, with 16 bases between the two ends. Germline CDR1 and CDR2: SQVTM and ANQGSEA. The CDR3 totals 14 residues. Here the CDR3 reads CSAPPDSISYEQYF. DNA for the CDR3: TGCAGCGCCCCCCCGGACAGTATCTCCTACGAGCAGTACTTC.

This clone was detected only once. This chain connects TRBV5-4 to TRBJ2-7, with D tentatively TRBD2 (6 bases). V dropped 1 base and J dropped 7 bases, with 15 bases sitting between them. Germline assignment: CDR1 SGHNT and CDR2 YYREEE (reference sequence). CDR3 length: 14 amino acids. For the CDR3, the DNA is TGTGCCAGCAGCTTGTACGGGAGTGCTTGGGAGCAGTACTTC. Translation: CASSLYGSAWEQYF.

The V and J genes are TRBV7-9 and TRBJ1-1; D unresolved. Per germline, CDR1 SEHNR and CDR2 FQNEAQ (reference sequence). The ends were cut back, 2 bases at V and 5 bases at J, with 6 bases in the middle. The CDR3 covers 12 residues. The CDR3 protein is CASSLYGTEAFF. CDR3 nucleotides: TGTGCCAGCAGCTTATACGGTACTGAAGCTTTCTTT.